This TCR beta chain was captured in a study of a mutant IDH1 vaccine in newly diagnosed glioma. Study overall: Following radiotherapy alone, or alongside temozolomide cycles, vaccination was started after an interval of 4-6 weeks. In the visit schedule, V12 fell in week 35, while V13 fell in week 47.

With respect to this clone: Its matching antigen is unknown.

Generated by immunoSEQ multiplex PCR, the TCRdb table keeps only in-frame clones and is missing some. The data contain around 32,000 clones, just under 80% of them singletons. Germline assignment: CDR1 SGHTA and CDR2 FQGNSA. This CDR3 has 13 amino acids. V was pared by 3 bases and J by 6 bases, with 11 bases between. The sample's time point: week 35, safety follow-up. The content of each vaccine dose was 300 ug of mutant IDH1 20-mer peptide, and topical imiquimod accompanied it. Study outcomes and limitations: Vaccine-induced immune responses were detected in over 90% of patients. Pseudoprogression appeared independent of alterations in top peripheral clonotypes.

The input for sequencing was PBMCs, taken from a glioma patient whose treatment included an IDH1 peptide vaccine. The TCR was taken from a man aged 35 to 55 with glioma. Some clones in this sample may be carry-over from other donors' samples. The chain uses TRBV7-2 and TRBJ1-1; no clear D gene. CDR3 residues: CASSFEQPSEAFF. In nucleotides, the CDR3 is TGTGCCAGCAGCTTCGAACAGCCTTCTGAAGCTTTCTTT.